This T cell receptor beta chain is from a study of blood T cell repertoires in COVID-19. On the study more broadly: Spain, Italy and the United States supplied samples that represented acute and convalescent COVID-19. From T cells, B-cell-depleted T cells, or PBMCs came the material, which was cDNA or gDNA.

Germline-derived CDR1 and CDR2 are MNHEY and SVGAGI. V shed 7 bases, J shed 5 bases, and the junction held 4 bases outside the gene matches. CDR3 length: 14 amino acids. In the authors' methods: Amplification with reference gene primers provided the estimates of nucleated cell counts. Libraries were prepared by immunoSEQ multiplex PCR; TCRdb keeps only in-frame clonotypes and omits some of them. The V and J calls and clone size are taken from that table; D and trimming were inferred from the DNA. The sample records 50,000 to 65,000 clones, more than 70% being singletons. Seattle researchers signed up patients amid active infection and tracked them longitudinally.

Sequencing was done on a sample of peripheral blood. This TCR was recovered from a man between 60 and 70 years old with COVID-19, enrolled during active disease. The chain links TRBV6-5 to TRBJ2-1; TRBD2 aligns across 11 bases. The CDR3 protein is CASTQGLADNEQFF. CDR3 in DNA: TGTGCCAGCACCCAGGGACTAGCGGACAATGAGCAGTTCTTC.